This T cell receptor beta chain was captured by sequencing in a study of CD8 T cells in Susac syndrome. From blood CD8+ and CD4+ T cells, the TCR beta chain was sequenced. Healthy donors acted as controls, with matching for age and sex. The germline gives CDR1 LGHDT, CDR2 YNNKEL (reference sequence). V gave up 6 bases and J gave up 8 bases, with 10 bases separating them. This CDR3 contains 11 residues. Reverse transcription of roughly 0.5 to 1 ug RNA was carried out with random hexamers. The TCR beta CDR3 was amplified by immunoSEQ multiplex PCR across 54 Vbeta, 13 Jbeta. TCRdb redid the calling of the immunoSEQ multiplex PCR reads with MiXCR, one entry per CDR3 protein. The sample yields some 190,000 distinct CDR3 sequences, roughly 92% seen once.

The sequenced material came from CD4+ T cells from PBMCs. The source of this sequence is a human donor in good health. This chain uses TRBV3-1 with TRBJ1-1; D unresolved. The CDR3 reads CASRRANEAFF. Here the CDR3 DNA reads TGTGCCAGCAGGAGGGCAAACGAAGCTTTCTTT.